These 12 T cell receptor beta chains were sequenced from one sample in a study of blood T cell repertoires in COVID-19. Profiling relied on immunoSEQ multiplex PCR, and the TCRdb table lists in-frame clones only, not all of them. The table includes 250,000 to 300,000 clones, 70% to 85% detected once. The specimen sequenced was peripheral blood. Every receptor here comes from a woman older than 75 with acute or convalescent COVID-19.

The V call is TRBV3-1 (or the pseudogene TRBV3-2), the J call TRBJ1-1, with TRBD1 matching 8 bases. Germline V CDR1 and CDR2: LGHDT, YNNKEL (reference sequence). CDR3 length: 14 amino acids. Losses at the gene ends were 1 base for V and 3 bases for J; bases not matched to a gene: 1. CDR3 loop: CASSQVQGDTEAFF. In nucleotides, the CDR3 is TGTGCCAGCAGCCAAGTACAGGGGGACACTGAAGCTTTCTTT.

CDR3 protein: CASTVGDSYGYTF. DNA for the CDR3: TGTGCCAGCACCGTAGGGGACAGCTATGGCTACACCTTC. The rearrangement links TRBV19 to TRBJ1-2; 7 nucleotides match TRBD1. The germline V gene encodes CDR1 LNHDA and CDR2 SQIVND (reference sequence). CDR3 length: 13 amino acids. V shed 9 bases and J 4 bases; nucleotides not matched to a gene: 8.

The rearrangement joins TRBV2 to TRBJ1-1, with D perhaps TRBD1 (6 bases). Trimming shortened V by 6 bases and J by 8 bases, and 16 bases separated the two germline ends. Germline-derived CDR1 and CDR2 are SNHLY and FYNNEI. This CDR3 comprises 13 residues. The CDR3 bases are TGTGCCAGCAGGGAGACAGGAGCAGGGGAAGCTTTCTTT. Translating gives CASRETGAGEAFF.

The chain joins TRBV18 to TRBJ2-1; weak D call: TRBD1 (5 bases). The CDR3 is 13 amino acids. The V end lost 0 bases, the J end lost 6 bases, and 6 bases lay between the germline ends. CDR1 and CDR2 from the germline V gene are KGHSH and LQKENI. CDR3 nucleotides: TGTGCCAGCTCACCACCCCAGGGCAATGAGCAGTTCTTC. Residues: CASSPPQGNEQFF. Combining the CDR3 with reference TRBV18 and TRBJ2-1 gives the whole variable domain NAGVMQNPRHLVRRRGQEARLRCSPMKGHSHVYWYRQLPEEGLKFMVYLQKENIIDESGMPKERFSAEFPKEGPSILRIQQVVRGDSAAYFCASSPPQGNEQFFGPGTRLTVL.

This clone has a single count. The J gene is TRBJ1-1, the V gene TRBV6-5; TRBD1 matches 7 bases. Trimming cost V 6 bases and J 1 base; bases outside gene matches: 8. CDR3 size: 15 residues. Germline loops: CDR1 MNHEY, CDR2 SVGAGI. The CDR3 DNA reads TGTGCCAGCAGACGACAGGGTATAGGGAACACTGAAGCTTTCTTT. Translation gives CASRRQGIGNTEAFF.

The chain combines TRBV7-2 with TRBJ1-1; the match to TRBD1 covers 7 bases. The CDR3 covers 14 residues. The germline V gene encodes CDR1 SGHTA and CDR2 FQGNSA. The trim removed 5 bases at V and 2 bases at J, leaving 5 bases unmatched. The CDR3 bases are TGTGCCAGCAGCCGGGACAGATTCAACACTGAAGCTTTCTTT. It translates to CASSRDRFNTEAFF.

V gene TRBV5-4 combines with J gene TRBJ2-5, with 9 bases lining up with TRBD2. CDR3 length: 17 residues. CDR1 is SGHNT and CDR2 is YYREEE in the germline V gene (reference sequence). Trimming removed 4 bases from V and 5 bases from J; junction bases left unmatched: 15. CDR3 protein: CASSLLSGSFGHETQYF. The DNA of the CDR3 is TGTGCCAGCAGCCTCCTTAGCGGGAGTTTTGGGCATGAGACCCAGTACTTC. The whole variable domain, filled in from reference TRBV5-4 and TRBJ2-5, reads ETGVTQSPTHLIKTRGQQVTLRCSSQSGHNTVSWYQQALGQGPQFIFQYYREEENGRGNFPPRFSGLQFPNYSSELNVNALELDDSALYLCASSLLSGSFGHETQYFGPGTRLLVL.

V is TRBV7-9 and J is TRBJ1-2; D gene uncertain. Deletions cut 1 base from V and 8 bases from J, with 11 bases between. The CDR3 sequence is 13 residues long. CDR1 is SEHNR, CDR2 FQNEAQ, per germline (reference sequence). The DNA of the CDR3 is TGTGCCAGCAGCTTAGTCGGGAATGGAGGCTACACCTTC. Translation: CASSLVGNGGYTF.

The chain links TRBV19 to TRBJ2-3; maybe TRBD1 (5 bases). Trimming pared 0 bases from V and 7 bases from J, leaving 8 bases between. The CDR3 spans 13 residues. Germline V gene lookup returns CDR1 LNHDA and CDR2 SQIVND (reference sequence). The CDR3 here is CASSIEGLNTQYF. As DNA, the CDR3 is TGTGCCAGTAGTATAGAGGGGCTAAATACGCAGTATTTT. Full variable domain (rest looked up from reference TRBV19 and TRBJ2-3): DGGITQSPKYLFRKEGQNVTLSCEQNLNHDAMYWYRQDPGQGLRLIYYSQIVNDFQKGDIAEGYSVSREKKESFPLTVTSAQKNPTAFYLCASSIEGLNTQYFGPGTRLTVL.

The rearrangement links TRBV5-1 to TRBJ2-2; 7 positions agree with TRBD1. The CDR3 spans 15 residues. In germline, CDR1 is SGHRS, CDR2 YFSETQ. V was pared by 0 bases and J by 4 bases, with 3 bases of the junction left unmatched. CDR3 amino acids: CASSLAQGPTGELFF. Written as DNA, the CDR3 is TGCGCCAGCAGCTTGGCACAGGGGCCCACCGGGGAGCTGTTTTTT.

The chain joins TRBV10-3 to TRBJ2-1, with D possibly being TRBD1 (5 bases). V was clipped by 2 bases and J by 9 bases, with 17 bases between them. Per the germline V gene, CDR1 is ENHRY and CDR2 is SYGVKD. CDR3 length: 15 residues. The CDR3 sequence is CAISEGVGLKGEQFF. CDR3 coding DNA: TGTGCCATCAGTGAGGGCGTGGGGCTGAAAGGTGAGCAGTTCTTC.

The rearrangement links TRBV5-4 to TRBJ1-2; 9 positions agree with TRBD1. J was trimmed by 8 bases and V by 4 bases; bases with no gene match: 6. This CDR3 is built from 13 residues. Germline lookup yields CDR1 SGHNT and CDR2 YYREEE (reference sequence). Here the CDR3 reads CASSLQGAGGYTF. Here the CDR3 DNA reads TGTGCCAGCAGCCTACAGGGGGCCGGGGGCTACACCTTC.